What follows is one T cell receptor (beta chain) and its context. This clone was seen once. No cognate antigen has been identified for it. Per-base quality was not reported, and no clone a single base away is much larger than it. CDR1 and CDR2 are drawn from the germline V gene: SQVTM, ANQGSEA. V gives up 0 bases and J gives up 2 bases, and the segment between their germline ends measures 11 bases. The CDR3, from cysteine to phenylalanine, totals 14 residues. Here the CDR3 DNA is all that survives: 42 bases in frame from base 1. In total, 600 or so healthy bone marrow donors made up the cohort. All cohort members were sampled while nominally healthy, although unrecorded immune exposures were likely present. The donor was CMV seropositive and was included in the group of almost 300 seropositive cohort members. A peripheral blood sample was provided by each donor, and peripheral blood mononuclear cells were used for TCR beta sequencing. Genomic DNA extraction from the blood cell samples was performed with the Qiagen DNeasy Blood Extraction Kit.

These data are taken from a study of cytomegalovirus exposure and HLA in healthy donors (dated by TCRdb to 2015 to 2018). Study-wide context: An earlier analysis of approximately 550 of the donors reported approximately 270 Gb of sequence data and some 100 million unique TCR beta sequences from 150 million to 200 million T cells. Approximately 300 gigabases of sequencing data and approximately 92 million unique TCR sequences made up an early release that covered approximately 700 HLA-typed donors. Of the roughly 400 genotyped donors, approximately 83% fell in the genetic ancestry cluster associated with self-reported Caucasian donors. The study was designed to test whether signatures of past pathogen exposure could be identified by cataloging public T cell receptors. Using immunosequencing, the study profiled T cell repertoires from 666 subjects and related those repertoires to cytomegalovirus serostatus. A separate validation cohort of roughly 130 different subjects was used in addition to the approximately 670-subject first cohort. To predict cytomegalovirus infection status, the study brought together high-throughput TCR immunosequencing, statistical association of individual TCRs with disease status, and machine learning. A later analysis re-examined previously published TCR beta repertoires from 600 to 700 donors and added high-resolution HLA genotyping to investigate patterns of TCR occurrence. The later analysis used no new phenotypic data to find candidate immune exposures, relying instead on TCR beta sequences and their occurrence across donors. An earlier analysis of some 500 of the donors applied high-throughput TCR beta sequencing to assess whether each TCR beta V gene segment acted as functional or pseudogenic. Donor age, sex, ethnicity and CMV serostatus were compiled alongside the repertoire data. A later genetic analysis used genome-wide SNP genotypes for about 60% of the roughly 700 donors, treating that subset as a discovery cohort. Every discovery cohort repertoire had been produced on one sequencing platform. HLA typing covered class I and class II loci at four-digit resolution. The number of typed donors differed by locus: 629-630 for A, B, C, DRB1 and DQB1; some 500 for DQA1; approximately 600 for DPA1; and approximately 450 for DPB1. Roughly five DR-DQ haplotypes were handled as single units for association and clustering because linkage in the cohort was strong. Among about 400 genotyped donors of the cohort, an average of approximately 240,000 unique TCR beta nucleotide sequences was sequenced per donor, of which about 18% were non-productive. Here is what the overall study found, with its caveats: A later analysis found that most CMV-associated TCR beta chains appeared HLA-restricted, with HLA associations seemingly driven largely by CMV exposure. For the cohort, immune exposure information was limited to CMV serostatus. A later genetic analysis associated a missense DCLRE1C variant with V-gene and J-gene trimming of TCR beta chains, and an independent cohort replicated the association. Because counts were too low, roughly 17 rarely observed V segments, including chromosome 9 orphons, were left out of the earlier analysis of 500 to 750 of the donors. Only TCR beta chains were sequenced in this cohort, and the absence of alpha or paired-chain data limited detectable features. Presence/absence analyses assumed roughly uniform sequencing depth across donors, an assumption that may not hold. In vitro tests confirmed that a few of the cytomegalovirus-associated TCR beta chains recognize cytomegalovirus antigens. The classifier was reported to diagnose cytomegalovirus status with high specificity and sensitivity in both the original and validation cohorts. A further reported finding was that TCR beta sequences accurately predicted the HLA-A and HLA-B alleles for most subjects in the first cohort. According to a later analysis, parvovirus B19, influenza, CMV and Epstein-Barr virus appeared linked to several top co-occurrence clusters. In a later analysis, HLA-associated TCR beta chains were found to be more clonally expanded and to have lower generation probabilities than equally common non-associated chains. According to a later genetic analysis, donors in an Asian-associated ancestry cluster had fewer N-insertions in productive TCRs than the approximately 710-donor mean. The sequencing pipeline was judged likely to have produced a cluster of highly shared sequence variants as a technical artifact. Assigning TCR associations to individual alleles was difficult when HLA alleles, especially DR and DQ, strongly co-occurred. At a false discovery rate of 0.05, a later analysis linked under 20,000 TCR beta sequences to specific HLA alleles. A later analysis found that TCR association rates varied across HLA loci, with DRB1 alleles showing the most associated TCRs and HLA-C alleles the fewest. Some IMGT-functional V segments, including TRBV6-2 and TRBV6-3, could not be distinguished by the 87-base-pair reads and were therefore excluded. The authors suggested that the approach could potentially be generalized to other disease states and immunological phenotypes. Most TCR sequences were observed very rarely across donors, whereas some public TCRs were present in many individuals. Linkage disequilibrium might explain the correlated functional status among segregating V segments, but an unknown experimental factor could not be excluded. In the study, 164 TCR beta chains were listed as associated with cytomegalovirus. Broadly in line with IMGT annotations, most TCR beta V segments showed up in productive rearrangements about 87% or about 30% of the time in an earlier analysis of several hundred of the donors. HLA typing was unavailable for some donors at each locus, so association tests used only the typed subset.

Libraries were constructed by the immunoSEQ multiplex PCR assay. For the multiplex PCR, a mixture combining 60 forward primers for TCR Vbeta segments and 13 reverse primers for TCR Jbeta segments was used. Amplification of the CDR3 region of rearranged TCR beta genes was performed with a multiplex PCR assay on genomic DNA. Amplified TCR beta libraries were sequenced as 87-base-pair reads on the Illumina HiSeq System. The study's processing was this. Across the 700 or so repertoires, a later analysis counted 78 million or so unique TCR beta chains, 9 million to 14 million of which were shared by at least two donors. A nearest-neighbor algorithm error-corrected the raw reads and collapsed the reads into unique sequences, merging closely related sequences to remove PCR and sequencing errors. To assign V, D and J gene segments, CDR3 sequences were aligned to IMGT reference sequences. For a sequence to be retained, at least a six-nucleotide match to both a V gene segment and a J gene segment was required. A rearrangement counted as productive if the CDR3 had no stop codons and remained in frame with V and J, and every other rearrangement counted as non-productive. Following IMGT convention, CDR3 was defined as the stretch from the second conserved V-encoded cysteine to the conserved J-encoded phenylalanine. Sequences without an unambiguous match to a single V gene segment were excluded from the earlier analysis of almost 600 of the donors. In an earlier analysis of approximately 550 of the donors, V segments were called functional above 56.7% productive rearrangements and were called segregating when the between-donor standard deviation exceeded 5%. A statistical classification framework was built to diagnose cytomegalovirus status from the catalog of TCR beta chain sequences. A later analysis assigned V and J genes by comparing TCR nucleotide sequences with IMGT/GENE-DB human TR gene sequences. The TCRdist pipeline was used in a later analysis to assign CDR3 sequences and most-parsimonious VDJ recombination scenarios. In a later analysis, each TCR beta chain was defined by its CDR3 amino acid sequence together with its V-gene family, and reads without a unique V-gene family were excluded. To address suspected cross-contamination and a sequencing artifact, a later analysis removed approximately 590 highly shared, low-generation-probability nucleotide sequences. In a later analysis, a clonal expansion index for each public chain was calculated from normalized within-repertoire ranks of inferred template counts. In a later analysis, generation probabilities were computed using a VDJ recombination model fitted to out-of-frame rearrangements, and the results were checked against IGoR. Hypergeometric tests were used in a later analysis to score TCR-TCR, TCR-HLA and TCR-CMV co-occurrence, with a repertoire-size bias correction applied to the TCR pairs. A later analysis estimated false discovery rates by permuting HLA or CMV assignments 20 times. A later analysis grouped co-occurring TCRs with DBSCAN, adding TCRdist sequence similarity when clustering within HLA-allele-positive subsets. For co-occurrence clustering, repertoires with fewer than 30,000 or more than 120,000 public chains were excluded, along with roughly 5 repertoires with anomalous nucleotide sharing. Drawn from immuneACCESS, this table holds only the in-frame rearrangements with V and J called that TCRdb kept. Clones are partly lost; checked studies trace under half to an unresolved V gene and leave the rest unexplained. The V and J calls and clone size come from that table; D and trimming were worked out from the DNA. The sample has over 80,000 clones on record, roughly 71% of them singletons. The ten top clones hold more than 15% of the sample.

The sequenced material came from PBMCs. This clonotype was sampled from a woman aged 18-30 years in good health and CMV-seropositive. Recombination joined TRBV29-1 with TRBJ2-7, with the D segment identity uncertain. The DNA reads as follows: TGCAGCGTTGAAGATAGGAGCTCCACCTACGAGCAGTACTTC. The encoded protein is CSVEDRSSTYEQYF.